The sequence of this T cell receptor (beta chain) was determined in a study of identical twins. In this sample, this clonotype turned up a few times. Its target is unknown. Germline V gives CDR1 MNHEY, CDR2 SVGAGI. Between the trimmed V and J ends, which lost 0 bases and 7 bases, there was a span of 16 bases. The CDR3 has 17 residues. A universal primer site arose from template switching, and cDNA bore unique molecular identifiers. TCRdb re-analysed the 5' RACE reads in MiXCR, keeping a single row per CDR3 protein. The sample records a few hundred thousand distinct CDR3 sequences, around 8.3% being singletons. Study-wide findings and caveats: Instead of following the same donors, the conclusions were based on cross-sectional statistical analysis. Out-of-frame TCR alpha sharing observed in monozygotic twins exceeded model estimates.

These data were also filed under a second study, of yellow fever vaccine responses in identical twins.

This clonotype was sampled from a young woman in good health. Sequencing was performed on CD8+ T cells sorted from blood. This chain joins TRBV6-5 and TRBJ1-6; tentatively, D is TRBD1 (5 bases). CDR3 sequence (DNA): TGTGCCAGCAGTTACTCGATAATCGGGGGTAACAATTCACCCCTCCACTTT. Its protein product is CASSYSIIGGNNSPLHF.